Presented here are 3 T cell receptor beta chains from one specimen sequenced in a study of OX40 agonist ivuxolimab in advanced cancers. The repertoire was sequenced with immunoSEQ multiplex PCR; TCRdb's copy has only in-frame clones and lacks some. The sample lists approximately 70,000 clones; about 88% were seen once. This material consisted of CD4+ or CD8+ T cells sorted from blood, taken in a trial of the OX40 agonist ivuxolimab. These receptors were taken from an adult with an advanced solid tumor such as melanoma, head and neck, liver or kidney cancer.

The chain joins TRBV5-1 to TRBJ2-1; D is uncertain. The ends were cut back, 0 bases at V and 0 bases at J, with 10 bases in the middle. The germline CDR1 and CDR2 sequences are SGHRS and YFSETQ. CDR3 length: 16 amino acids. In DNA, the CDR3 is TGCGCCAGCAGCTTGGATCTGGGTAGCTCCTACAATGAGCAGTTCTTC. Translated: CASSLDLGSSYNEQFF.

The chain has TRBV28 and TRBJ2-5, with 9 bases aligning to TRBD1. The germline CDR1 and CDR2 sequences are MDHEN and SYDVKM. The CDR3 spans 15 residues. J was trimmed by 5 bases and V by 5 bases; bases with no gene match: 9. The CDR3 sequence is CASSTPGQGRETQYF. The DNA for the CDR3 is TGTGCCAGCAGTACACCGGGACAGGGACGCGAGACCCAGTACTTC.

This chain joins TRBV5-1 and TRBJ2-7; no definite D call. Germline CDR1 is SGHRS and CDR2 is YFSETQ. This CDR3 has 13 amino acids. Trimming cost V 1 base and J 6 bases, with 11 bases left between them. The DNA of the CDR3 is TGCGCCAGCAGCTTGACTCGTACGGGCGAGCAGTACTTC. This translates into CASSLTRTGEQYF.